Below, one T cell receptor beta chain is given with its context. The data derive from a study of identical twins. One entry per CDR3 protein, called by TCRdb with MiXCR from the 5' RACE reads. Of roughly 260,000 distinct CDR3 sequences in the sample, 7% to 8.5% were seen once. Germline loops: CDR1 SEHNR, CDR2 FQNEAQ (reference sequence). CDR3 size: 15 residues. The trim removed 6 bases at V and 4 bases at J, leaving 8 bases unmatched. These data also formed part of another study, on yellow fever vaccine responses in identical twins.

This chain joins TRBV7-9 and TRBJ2-1; TRBD2 aligns across 8 bases. The clonotype was recovered from a woman under 30 in good health. Input material: CD8+ T cells sorted from blood. The CDR3 sequence: CASSQLAEAYNEQFF. For the CDR3, the DNA is TGTGCCAGCAGTCAACTAGCGGAGGCTTACAATGAGCAGTTCTTC.